A selection of T cell receptor beta chains follows, all from one sample in a study of shared T cell receptors in the human thymus. Produced via immunoSEQ multiplex PCR; TCRdb's table is partial and in-frame only. This sample has hundreds of thousands of clones, with 85% to 90% found just once. These records were also assigned to another study, of human thymus T cells.

Input material: thymocytes. The origin of the receptors is a boy less than two years old with a congenital heart defect. Each CDR3 is given with its conserved first and last residue. Each record gives: J gene, V gene, CDR3 length, D gene, clone size, CDR3 DNA, CDR3 protein. D genes are given only for firm matches. The size entry is marked missing in some rows and otherwise reads once, few, many or a size class.

j_call: TRBJ2-5
v_call: TRBV7-6
cdr3_length: 16
d_call: TRBD2
clone_size: NA
cdr3_nt: TGTGCCAGCAGCCCCGTCAGGGAGGGGAAACAGGCGGCCCAGTACTTC
cdr3_aa: CASSPVREGKQAAQYF

j_call: TRBJ2-1
v_call: TRBV4-3
cdr3_length: 15
d_call: NA
clone_size: once
cdr3_nt: TGCGCCAGCAGCCCCCAGGGCTTTTCCTACAATGAGCAGTTCTTC
cdr3_aa: CASSPQGFSYNEQFF

j_call: TRBJ2-6
v_call: TRBV10-3
cdr3_length: 13
d_call: NA
clone_size: NA
cdr3_nt: TGTGCCATCCTACCTCCTGCGGCCAACGTCCTGACTTTC
cdr3_aa: CAILPPAANVLTF

j_call: TRBJ2-1
v_call: TRBV10-2
cdr3_length: 16
d_call: NA
clone_size: NA
cdr3_nt: TGCGCCAGCAGTGAGCCTAGGAACCTTGGCTACAATGAGCAGTTCTTC
cdr3_aa: CASSEPRNLGYNEQFF

j_call: TRBJ2-5
v_call: TRBV5-1
cdr3_length: 16
d_call: TRBD2
clone_size: NA
cdr3_nt: TGCGCCAGCAGCTTGGGGATAGCGGGATTGGAGGAGACCCAGTACTTC
cdr3_aa: CASSLGIAGLEETQYF

j_call: TRBJ2-7
v_call: TRBV19
cdr3_length: 13
d_call: NA
clone_size: NA
cdr3_nt: TGTGCCAGTAGTGGATGTAGAGGAGTCGAGCAGTACTTC
cdr3_aa: CASSGCRGVEQYF

j_call: TRBJ1-2
v_call: TRBV10-3
cdr3_length: 14
d_call: TRBD1
clone_size: NA
cdr3_nt: TGTGCCATCAGTGTGGCAGGGGGCGAGAATGGCTACACCTTC
cdr3_aa: CAISVAGGENGYTF

j_call: TRBJ2-7
v_call: TRBV6-5
cdr3_length: 13
d_call: NA
clone_size: NA
cdr3_nt: TGTGCCAGCAGTTACGACAGCTCCTACGAGCAGTACTTC
cdr3_aa: CASSYDSSYEQYF

j_call: TRBJ1-1
v_call: TRBV5-6
cdr3_length: 13
d_call: NA
clone_size: NA
cdr3_nt: TGTGCCAGCAGCTTAAGGGGCGAGACTGAAGCTTTCTTT
cdr3_aa: CASSLRGETEAFF

j_call: TRBJ2-7
v_call: TRBV5-1
cdr3_length: 16
d_call: NA
clone_size: NA
cdr3_nt: TGCGCCAGCAGTTGGGGCCCAGGAGTTAGCGGATACGAGCAGTACTTC
cdr3_aa: CASSWGPGVSGYEQYF

j_call: TRBJ2-1
v_call: TRBV15
cdr3_length: 20
d_call: TRBD2
clone_size: few
cdr3_nt: TGTGCCACCAGCAGACATCCGGGACTAGCGGGAGGAGGTACCTACAATGAGCAGTTCTTC
cdr3_aa: CATSRHPGLAGGGTYNEQFF

j_call: TRBJ1-1
v_call: TRBV7-2
cdr3_length: 16
d_call: NA
clone_size: NA
cdr3_nt: TGTGCCAGCAGCTTAGCAGGGGAGGGCGTGAACACTGAAGCTTTCTTT
cdr3_aa: CASSLAGEGVNTEAFF

j_call: TRBJ2-2
v_call: TRBV30
cdr3_length: 15
d_call: TRBD1
clone_size: NA
cdr3_nt: TGTGCCTGGAATCGAGGACAGGGGGTTACCGGGGAGCTGTTTTTT
cdr3_aa: CAWNRGQGVTGELFF

j_call: TRBJ1-4
v_call: TRBV28
cdr3_length: 18
d_call: TRBD1
clone_size: NA
cdr3_nt: TGTGCCAGCAGTTTATTGCCCCCCAGACAGGGGGGAGGTGAAAAACTGTTTTTT
cdr3_aa: CASSLLPPRQGGGEKLFF

j_call: TRBJ2-7
v_call: TRBV7-8
cdr3_length: 15
d_call: TRBD2
clone_size: NA
cdr3_nt: TGTGCCAGCAGCTTAAGAGCGGGAGATAACTACGAGCAGTACTTC
cdr3_aa: CASSLRAGDNYEQYF

j_call: TRBJ1-1
v_call: TRBV29-1
cdr3_length: 16
d_call: TRBD1
clone_size: NA
cdr3_nt: TGCAGCGTTGAACCCGGGACAGGGGCCAGGAACACTGAAGCTTTCTTT
cdr3_aa: CSVEPGTGARNTEAFF

j_call: TRBJ2-1
v_call: TRBV18
cdr3_length: 19
d_call: TRBD2
clone_size: NA
cdr3_nt: TGTGCCAGCTCACCACTTGTTTCGACGGTCGCGCGGGAGGTTGGGGAGCAGTTCTTC
cdr3_aa: CASSPLVSTVAREVGEQFF

j_call: TRBJ1-1
v_call: TRBV29-1
cdr3_length: 13
d_call: NA
clone_size: NA
cdr3_nt: TGCAGCTCATGGACAGCTGGGAACACTGAAGCTTTCTTT
cdr3_aa: CSSWTAGNTEAFF

j_call: TRBJ1-3
v_call: TRBV15
cdr3_length: 18
d_call: NA
clone_size: few
cdr3_nt: TGTGCCACCAGCCGCGGACGGGCAGGGAACCCCACTGGAAACACCATATATTTT
cdr3_aa: CATSRGRAGNPTGNTIYF

j_call: TRBJ1-3
v_call: TRBV9
cdr3_length: 14
d_call: NA
clone_size: few
cdr3_nt: TGTGCCAGCAGCGATCAGGGTGTGGAAGACACCATATATTTT
cdr3_aa: CASSDQGVEDTIYF

j_call: TRBJ2-4
v_call: TRBV19
cdr3_length: 16
d_call: NA
clone_size: NA
cdr3_nt: TGTGCCAGTAGTCCTACCGTTACCTTAGCCAAAAACATTCAGTACTTC
cdr3_aa: CASSPTVTLAKNIQYF

j_call: TRBJ2-2
v_call: TRBV14
cdr3_length: 23
d_call: TRBD1
clone_size: once
cdr3_nt: TGTGCCAGCAGCCAACCGAGGTTGGGGGACAGGGGGCCCCTAGGCGGGAACACCGGGGAGCTGTTTTTT
cdr3_aa: CASSQPRLGDRGPLGGNTGELFF

j_call: TRBJ2-7
v_call: TRBV28
cdr3_length: 14
d_call: TRBD1
clone_size: NA
cdr3_nt: TGTGCCAGCAGTTACGCAGGGGGCCCCGCGGAGCAGTACTTC
cdr3_aa: CASSYAGGPAEQYF

j_call: TRBJ1-1
v_call: TRBV18
cdr3_length: 16
d_call: TRBD1
clone_size: once
cdr3_nt: TGTGCCAGCTCACCGGGACAGGGGGCGGCGGGCACTGAAGCTTTCTTT
cdr3_aa: CASSPGQGAAGTEAFF

j_call: TRBJ2-6
v_call: TRBV5-4
cdr3_length: 20
d_call: TRBD1
clone_size: NA
cdr3_nt: TGTGCCAGCAGCTTGGGTTATATGGGGACAGGAGACTCTGGGGCCAACGTCCTGACTTTC
cdr3_aa: CASSLGYMGTGDSGANVLTF

j_call: TRBJ2-2
v_call: TRBV7-7
cdr3_length: 15
d_call: NA
clone_size: NA
cdr3_nt: TGTGCTAGCAGCGCGGGACGTTCCAACACCGGGGAGCTGTTTTTT
cdr3_aa: CASSAGRSNTGELFF

j_call: TRBJ2-7
v_call: TRBV28
cdr3_length: 15
d_call: NA
clone_size: NA
cdr3_nt: TGTGCCAGCAGCATACGCAGGGTCGGCTTGGTCGAGCAGTACTTC
cdr3_aa: CASSIRRVGLVEQYF

j_call: TRBJ2-7
v_call: TRBV29-1
cdr3_length: 16
d_call: NA
clone_size: few
cdr3_nt: TGCAGCGTTGAAGATACCGACGGGACAAACTCCTACGAGCAGTACTTC
cdr3_aa: CSVEDTDGTNSYEQYF

j_call: TRBJ1-1
v_call: TRBV6-1
cdr3_length: 9
d_call: NA
clone_size: NA
cdr3_nt: TGTGCCAGCAGGGAGGGAGCTTTCTTT
cdr3_aa: CASREGAFF

j_call: TRBJ2-3
v_call: TRBV29-1
cdr3_length: 12
d_call: NA
clone_size: NA
cdr3_nt: TGCAGCGTACTGGAGGGGACAGATACGCAGTATTTT
cdr3_aa: CSVLEGTDTQYF

j_call: TRBJ2-5
v_call: TRBV6-1
cdr3_length: 17
d_call: TRBD2
clone_size: NA
cdr3_nt: TGTGCCAGCAGTGATTCGACTAGCGGAGGGAGGGGAGAGACCCAGTACTTC
cdr3_aa: CASSDSTSGGRGETQYF

j_call: TRBJ2-3
v_call: TRBV27
cdr3_length: 16
d_call: NA
clone_size: NA
cdr3_nt: TGTGCCAGCAGTTTGAACCGAGAACGGTTTACAGATACGCAGTATTTT
cdr3_aa: CASSLNRERFTDTQYF